This T cell receptor beta chain was sequenced in a study of T cells after yellow fever vaccination. Study-level background: Preparation of the low-cell-number fractions used SMART-Seq v4 Ultra Low Input. Study-level results: Researchers cautioned that FACS-sorted repertoires could harbor abundant clonotypes contaminating from the bulk population.

This clonotype has only a few counts. Its antigen is as yet unknown. A process of 5'RACE template switching, which added a universal primer site and UMIs, was used to make TCR cDNA. TCRdb analysed the 5' RACE reads with MiXCR anew, one entry per CDR3 protein. The sample carries about 120,000 distinct CDR3 sequences, almost 9% recorded once. Germline V gene data show CDR1 as MGHRA and CDR2 as YSYEKL. The ends lost 1 base at V and 3 bases at J; junction bases unmatched: 10. CDR3 size: 17 residues. The sequences come from CD8+ T cells sorted from PBMCs, collected on the day of the yellow fever booster vaccination. The gene calls are TRBV4-1 and TRBJ2-7, with TRBD1 matching over 9 bases. The receptor was isolated from a young man who received the YFV17D yellow fever vaccine. The CDR3 reads CASSQVGTGTGRYEQYF. The DNA of the CDR3 is TGCGCCAGCAGCCAAGTGGGTACCGGGACAGGGCGCTACGAGCAGTACTTC.